The clone carrying this T cell receptor beta chain occurred once. This specimen belongs to a study of blood T cell repertoires in COVID-19. Profiling relied on immunoSEQ multiplex PCR, and the TCRdb table lists in-frame clones only, not all of them. Of under 300,000 clones in the sample, roughly 84% are singletons; the top ten hold 5% to 7.5%. Exposed study participants had met a COVID-19 case within 2 weeks before entry. The germline CDR1 and CDR2 sequences are LGHNA and YSLEER. V shed 6 bases and J shed 7 bases, with 16 bases lying between them. This CDR3 contains 15 residues. The receptor comes from a woman between 45 and 65 years old who had been exposed to COVID-19. This rearrangement joins TRBV4-3 to TRBJ1-6; the D gene is possibly TRBD1 (5 bases). Sequenced material: PBMCs or T cells enriched from blood (not recorded which). CDR3 bases: TGCGCCAGCAGGACTGGGGCAGGTCTAAATTCACCCCTCCACTTT. This sequence encodes CASRTGAGLNSPLHF.